A selection of T cell receptor beta chains follows, all from one sample in a study of blood T cell repertoires in COVID-19. Sequencing used immunoSEQ multiplex PCR; TCRdb keeps in-frame clones, though not all of them. This repertoire shows approximately 200,000 clones, more than 70% found once; its top ten account for about 9.6%. Sequencing used PBMCs or T cells enriched from blood (not recorded which). The receptors come from a woman aged 25 to 39 who had recovered from COVID-19. CDR3s include the opening cysteine and the closing phenylalanine or tryptophan. A D gene is named only where the DNA matches it firmly. Size is stated for part of the rows, as once, few or many counts, or as a class when the clone is expanded.

d_call clone_size j_call v_call cdr3_aa cdr3_nt
TRBD1 NA TRBJ2-7 TRBV28 CASSLTGATYEQYF TGTGCCAGCAGTTTAACAGGGGCTACCTACGAGCAGTACTTC
TRBD1 once TRBJ1-3 TRBV9 CASSVSSGTETGNTIYF TGTGCCAGCAGCGTATCGTCCGGGACAGAGACTGGAAACACCATATATTTT
NA NA TRBJ2-7 TRBV28 CASSLGGSSYEQYF TGTGCCAGCAGTTTAGGTGGGAGTTCCTACGAGCAGTACTTC
TRBD2 NA TRBJ2-4 TRBV28 CASSLVAGVLMNIQYF TGTGCCAGCAGTTTAGTAGCGGGAGTACTAATGAACATTCAGTACTTC
TRBD2 NA TRBJ2-7 TRBV19 CASSIIAGGSYEQYF TGTGCCAGTAGTATAATAGCGGGAGGAAGCTACGAGCAGTACTTC
NA NA TRBJ1-2 TRBV2 CASSQGYGYTF TGTGCCAGCAGTCAGGGGTATGGCTACACCTTC
TRBD1 NA TRBJ1-1 TRBV18 CASSLGQGNSWTEAFF TGTGCCAGCTCACTAGGACAGGGAAATTCGTGGACTGAAGCTTTCTTT
TRBD2 NA TRBJ2-3 TRBV13 CASSLNSGRAGADTQYF TGTGCCAGCAGCTTAAATAGCGGGAGGGCCGGGGCAGATACGCAGTATTTT
TRBD2 NA TRBJ2-2 TRBV29-1 CSVERGTGELFF TGCAGCGTTGAGCGGGGGACCGGGGAGCTGTTTTTT
NA NA TRBJ2-6 TRBV19 CAACGGASGANVLTF TGTGCCGCCTGTGGGGGGGCCTCTGGGGCCAACGTCCTGACTTTC
NA NA TRBJ2-7 TRBV7-2 CASSYSRGSYEQYF TGTGCCAGCAGCTATAGTAGGGGGTCCTACGAGCAGTACTTC
NA NA TRBJ2-7 TRBV6-5 CASSYVGGAWTYF TGTGCCAGCAGTTACGTTGGCGGGGCCTGGACGTACTTC
TRBD1 NA TRBJ1-1 TRBV18 CASSPRTGRSDTEAFF TGTGCCAGCTCACCAAGGACAGGGAGGTCGGACACTGAAGCTTTCTTT
NA NA TRBJ1-1 TRBV2 CASTVNTEAFF TGTGCCAGCACAGTTAACACTGAAGCTTTCTTT
NA NA TRBJ2-7 TRBV4-2 CASSQDLDEQYF TGTGCCAGCAGCCAAGACCTCGACGAGCAGTACTTC
NA NA TRBJ1-5 TRBV4-1 CASSQELSSNQPQHF TGCGCCAGCAGCCAAGAACTGAGTAGCAATCAGCCCCAGCATTTT
TRBD2 NA TRBJ2-1 TRBV25-1 CASSEIAGGRRNEQFF TGTGCCAGCAGTGAGATAGCGGGAGGGCGAAGAAATGAGCAGTTCTTC
TRBD1 NA TRBJ2-3 TRBV9 CASSVGQGVTDTQYF TGTGCCAGCAGCGTTGGACAGGGGGTCACAGATACGCAGTATTTT
TRBD1 NA TRBJ2-7 TRBV28 CATAGGYEQYF TGTGCCACCGCAGGGGGCTACGAGCAGTACTTC
NA NA TRBJ2-5 TRBV28 CASSPRMWAGETQYF TGTGCCAGCAGTCCCCGTATGTGGGCAGGGGAGACCCAGTACTTC
TRBD1 NA TRBJ1-3 TRBV4-2 CASSQVTGGAEGNTIYF TGTGCCAGCAGCCAAGTGACAGGGGGCGCAGAAGGAAACACCATATATTTT
TRBD2 NA TRBJ2-1 TRBV6-1 CASSAPESPGTINSYNEQFF TGTGCCAGCAGTGCCCCGGAAAGTCCCGGGACTATAAACTCCTACAATGAGCAGTTCTTC